Each of the 32 T cell receptor beta chains below was sequenced from the same sample in a study of siplizumab effects on memory and regulatory T cells. Libraries were prepared by immunoSEQ multiplex PCR; TCRdb keeps only in-frame clonotypes and omits some of them. The sample yields tens of thousands of clones, around four fifths seen once. The sequencing sample was made of memory CD4+ T cells sorted from blood. The source of these receptors is a human donor in good health.

The chain couples TRBV5-6 to TRBJ2-6; 8 nucleotides agree with TRBD1. V lost 4 bases to trimming and J lost 1 base; unmatched junction nucleotides: 7. The germline V gene encodes CDR1 SGHDT and CDR2 YYEEEE. The length of the CDR3 is 17 residues. CDR3 in amino acids: CASSQTGGNSGANVLTF. CDR3 coding DNA: TGTGCCAGCAGCCAAACAGGGGGGAATTCTGGGGCCAACGTCCTGACTTTC.

CDR3 region: CASTLGGRGSYNEQFF. The CDR3 nucleotides are TGTGCCAGCACGTTAGGCGGGAGGGGGTCCTACAATGAGCAGTTCTTC. The V call is TRBV5-4, the J call TRBJ2-1, with 9 bases aligning to TRBD2. V shed 6 bases and J 1 base; nucleotides not matched to a gene: 8. Germline V gene lookup returns CDR1 SGHNT and CDR2 YYREEE (reference sequence). The CDR3 is made up of 16 amino acids.

This clone was seen a handful of times. The sample contains more than one DNA sequence encoding this CDR3. The J gene is TRBJ2-3, the V gene TRBV10-1; tentatively, D is TRBD2 (5 bases). Per the germline V gene, CDR1 is WNHNN and CDR2 is SYGVQD (reference sequence). The CDR3 has 14 residues. V dropped 3 bases and J dropped 0 bases, with 7 bases sitting between them. The CDR3 DNA sequence: TGCGCCAGCAGTGAAGGCGGGAGCACAGATACGCAGTATTTT. Protein product: CASSEGGSTDTQYF.

The V and J genes are TRBV7-9 and TRBJ1-4, with D possibly being TRBD1 (5 bases). Germline loops: CDR1 SEHNR, CDR2 FQNEAQ (reference sequence). The V gene lost 2 bases and the J gene lost 7 bases, with 14 bases spanning the gap. This CDR3 comprises 15 residues. CDR3 DNA sequence: TGTGCCAGCAGCTTACTTGGGGGAGTAAGTGAAAAACTGTTTTTT. Encoded protein: CASSLLGGVSEKLFF.

The chain combines TRBV5-4 with TRBJ2-2, with 10 positions matching TRBD1. V trimming: 0 bases; J trimming: 4 bases; junction bases outside the gene matches: 6. Germline V gene data show CDR1 as SGHNT and CDR2 as YYREEE (reference sequence). CDR3 size: 17 residues. Written as DNA, the CDR3 is TGTGCCAGCAGCTTGGACCTCGGGACAGGGGTCACCGGGGAGCTGTTTTTT. Translated: CASSLDLGTGVTGELFF.

The V gene is TRBV25-1, the J gene TRBJ1-1, with a possible D match to TRBD1 (6 bases). Germline CDR1 is MGHDK and CDR2 is SYGVNS. Trimming removed 1 base from V and 1 base from J, with 13 bases in between. CDR3 length equals 16 residues. CDR3 sequence (DNA): TGTGCCAGCAGTGAATTGTCAGGGGAAACGAACACTGAAGCTTTCTTT. Encoded protein: CASSELSGETNTEAFF.

V gene TRBV19 combines with J gene TRBJ1-4, with D maybe TRBD1 (5 bases). V lost 7 bases and J 9 bases, leaving 12 bases between the germline ends. CDR3 size: 12 residues. The germline gives CDR1 LNHDA, CDR2 SQIVND (reference sequence). This CDR3 reads CASNRDGKKLFF. The DNA for the CDR3 is TGTGCCAGTAATCGGGACGGTAAAAAACTGTTTTTT.

The V call is TRBV7-2, the J call TRBJ2-3; the match to TRBD2 covers 9 bases. After removal of 3 bases from V and 4 bases from J, the junction contained 5 bases not matched to a gene. Germline CDR1 SGHTA, CDR2 FQGNSA. This CDR3 comprises 15 residues. CDR3 sequence reads: CASSFGIAGADTQYF. DNA for the CDR3: TGTGCCAGCAGCTTCGGGATAGCGGGGGCAGATACGCAGTATTTT.

The genes are TRBV7-9 and TRBJ2-5, with D perhaps TRBD1 or TRBD2 (5 bases each). Trimming cost V 7 bases and J 7 bases, with 16 bases left between them. The CDR3 contains 13 residues. Germline lookup yields CDR1 SEHNR and CDR2 FQNEAQ (reference sequence). The CDR3 sequence is CASTQWERGTQYF. The CDR3 bases are TGTGCCAGCACCCAGTGGGAGAGGGGGACCCAGTACTTC.

In this sample, this clone turned up a few times. Other nucleotide sequences from this sample produce the same CDR3. The genes are TRBV6-1 and TRBJ1-1; TRBD1 is a possible D gene (6 bases). The CDR3 sequence is 13 residues long. V was cut by 7 bases and J by 5 bases, with 14 bases left in between. Germline values: CDR1 MNHNS, CDR2 SASEGT. CDR3 residues: CASTPGERTEAFF. CDR3 nucleotide sequence: TGTGCCAGCACCCCAGGGGAGAGGACTGAAGCTTTCTTT.

The rearrangement links TRBV18 to TRBJ2-3; the match to TRBD2 covers 11 bases. Germline trimming cut 3 bases from V and 3 bases from J; bases unmatched to any gene: 8. CDR3 length equals 17 residues. Germline V gene lookup returns CDR1 KGHSH and CDR2 LQKENI. CDR3 sequence reads: CASSPPGLAGRTDTQYF. As DNA, the CDR3 is TGTGCCAGCTCACCCCCTGGACTAGCGGGTAGGACAGATACGCAGTATTTT. The complete variable domain, with remaining parts taken from reference TRBV18 and TRBJ2-3, reads NAGVMQNPRHLVRRRGQEARLRCSPMKGHSHVYWYRQLPEEGLKFMVYLQKENIIDESGMPKERFSAEFPKEGPSILRIQQVVRGDSAAYFCASSPPGLAGRTDTQYFGPGTRLTVL.

A word on this clone: This specimen includes other DNA sequences encoding the same CDR3. The J gene is TRBJ2-7, the V gene TRBV20-1; TRBD1 might be the D (5 bases). There are 11 residues in the CDR3. CDR1 is DFQATT, CDR2 SNEGSKA, per germline (reference sequence). The V and J ends lost 5 bases and 6 bases respectively, with 11 bases between them. CDR3 sequence: CSARRQSEQYF. CDR3 DNA sequence: TGCAGTGCTCGGAGACAGAGCGAGCAGTACTTC.

This clone was counted a few times. J is TRBJ1-5 and V is TRBV18; no clear D. The CDR3 spans 13 residues. Germline loops: CDR1 KGHSH, CDR2 LQKENI. V was shortened by 5 bases and J by 5 bases, with 10 bases between the two germline ends. CDR3 sequence (DNA): TGTGCCAGCTCATCTGGGCCCCATCAGCCCCAGCATTTT. Its protein is CASSSGPHQPQHF.

This chain uses TRBV19 with TRBJ2-3; D is ambiguous. Germline V gives CDR1 LNHDA, CDR2 SQIVND (reference sequence). The CDR3 has 11 residues. V shed 7 bases and J shed 3 bases, with 5 bases lying between them. CDR3 in amino acids: CASKFTDTQYF. CDR3 DNA sequence: TGTGCCAGTAAATTTACAGATACGCAGTATTTT.

The chain carries TRBV5-4 and TRBJ1-1; no firm D call. The CDR3 extends over 15 amino acids. Trimming cost V 4 bases and J 3 bases, with 16 bases left between them. CDR1 SGHNT and CDR2 YYREEE come from the germline V gene (reference sequence). CDR3: CASSPDSAQYTEAFF. CDR3 DNA sequence: TGTGCCAGCAGCCCTGATTCGGCACAGTACACTGAAGCTTTCTTT.

J is TRBJ2-1 and V is TRBV5-1; possibly TRBD1 for D (7 bases). CDR1 is SGHRS, CDR2 YFSETQ, per germline. Trimming took off 2 bases at V and 12 bases at J, with 15 bases between the two ends. There are 13 residues in the CDR3. The CDR3 is CASSFSGGQGQFF. CDR3 in DNA: TGCGCCAGCAGCTTCTCAGGGGGGCAAGGGCAGTTCTTC.

The rearrangement joins TRBV6-1 to TRBJ2-7; 9 bases map to TRBD1. Germline CDR1 and CDR2: MNHNS and SASEGT. This CDR3 has 15 amino acids. V was clipped by 6 bases and J by 5 bases; unmatched bases: 11. Here the CDR3 DNA reads TGTGCCAGCAGCCCTAGGGGACAGGGATTTAACGAGCAGTACTTC. Amino acids: CASSPRGQGFNEQYF.

This clone is judged medium-sized. The chain employs TRBV4-1 and TRBJ1-3; D uncertain. Germline loops: CDR1 MGHRA, CDR2 YSYEKL. This CDR3 comprises 15 residues. Trimming removed 0 bases from V and 4 bases from J, with 10 bases in between. The chain's CDR3 is CASSQDGLSGNTIYF. Written as DNA, the CDR3 is TGCGCCAGCAGCCAAGATGGGTTATCCGGAAACACCATATATTTT.

The chain carries TRBV6-5 and TRBJ2-3; no reliable D call. V was clipped by 6 bases and J by 6 bases, with 10 bases between them. The CDR3 is 12 amino acids. From germline, CDR1 is MNHEY and CDR2 SVGAGI. CDR3 coding DNA: TGTGCCAGCAGCCCTACAGCGGATACGCAGTATTTT. Its translation: CASSPTADTQYF.

V and J are TRBV15 and TRBJ1-5; possible D gene TRBD1, 6 bases. The CDR3 has 15 residues. The germline CDR1 and CDR2 sequences are LNHNV and YYDKDF (reference sequence). Trimming took 0 bases from V and 4 from J, leaving 10 bases between them. The CDR3 DNA reads as TGTGCCACCAGCAGAGATGGACAGATAAATCAGCCCCAGCATTTT. Translating it yields CATSRDGQINQPQHF.

V usage is TRBV27 and J usage is TRBJ1-4; tentative D call: TRBD1 (5 bases). Trimming took off 2 bases at V and 3 bases at J, with 22 bases between the two ends. Germline V CDR1 and CDR2: MNHEY, SMNVEV (reference sequence). CDR3 length: 19 amino acids. This CDR3 reads CASSLIGARISTANEKLFF. The CDR3, as DNA: TGTGCCAGCAGTTTAATTGGGGCACGGATAAGTACGGCTAATGAAAAACTGTTTTTT. The variable domain in full, with the rest retrieved from reference TRBV27 and TRBJ1-4, is EAQVTQNPRYLITVTGKKLTVTCSQNMNHEYMSWYRQDPGLGLRQIYYSMNVEVTDKGDVPEGYKVSRKEKRNFPLILESPSPNQTSLYFCASSLIGARISTANEKLFFGSGTQLSVL.

This chain links TRBV11-2 with TRBJ2-3, with D possibly being TRBD2 (5 bases). Trimming removed 5 bases at V and 4 bases at J, with 13 bases between. The germline V gene encodes CDR1 SGHAT and CDR2 FQNNGV. This CDR3 spans 14 amino acids. This CDR3 reads CASSAAGGPDTQYF. The DNA of the CDR3 is TGTGCCAGCAGCGCAGCTGGCGGGCCAGATACGCAGTATTTT.

The chain couples TRBV6-1 to TRBJ1-6; D might be TRBD1 (5 bases). With 8 bases removed from V and 10 bases from J, the gap between germline ends came to 18 bases. From germline, CDR1 is MNHNS and CDR2 SASEGT. This CDR3 has 14 residues. In DNA form, the CDR3 reads TGTGCCAGCCTGGTTTGGGGCGGTAGGTCACCCCTCCACTTT. This translates into CASLVWGGRSPLHF.

This clone appeared a single time. The chain joins TRBV5-4 to TRBJ2-7, with D unresolved. Germline lookup yields CDR1 SGHNT and CDR2 YYREEE (reference sequence). Trimming took 0 bases from V and 6 from J, leaving 10 bases between them. CDR3 length: 13 residues. The CDR3 loop is CASSLGLTSEQYF. Written as DNA, the CDR3 is TGTGCCAGCAGCTTGGGACTCACCTCCGAGCAGTACTTC.

The V call is TRBV4-2, the J call TRBJ2-3; D might be TRBD1 or TRBD2, each matching 6 bases. V was pared by 4 bases and J by 6 bases, with 17 bases between. The CDR3 is 15 residues long. The germline V gene has CDR1 LGHNA and CDR2 YNFKEQ. The CDR3 DNA is TGTGCCAGCAGCCGGAGAAGGGGGACTGAGGATACGCAGTATTTT. Its protein product is CASSRRRGTEDTQYF.

The chain carries TRBV7-2 and TRBJ1-1; the D is unclear. Germline values: CDR1 SGHTA, CDR2 FQGNSA. With 5 bases removed from V and 1 base from J, the gap between germline ends came to 11 bases. CDR3 length: 14 residues. The CDR3 loop reads CASSQLLGNTEAFF. The CDR3 DNA reads as TGTGCCAGCAGCCAATTGCTAGGGAACACTGAAGCTTTCTTT. The full variable domain, completed using reference TRBV7-2 and TRBJ1-1, is GAGVSQSPSNKVTEKGKDVELRCDPISGHTALYWYRQSLGQGLEFLIYFQGNSAPDKSGLPSDRFSAERTGGSVSTLTIQRTQQEDSAVYLCASSQLLGNTEAFFGQGTRLTVV.

This clone appeared a single time. The V call is TRBV6-1, the J call TRBJ1-5, with TRBD1 matching 10 bases. Germline V gives CDR1 MNHNS, CDR2 SASEGT. The junction had 3 bases not matched to a gene; V was cut back by 6 bases and J by 1 base. The CDR3 is 15 amino acids. The CDR3 sequence: CASRGDRGSNQPQHF. The CDR3 DNA reads as TGTGCCAGCAGGGGGGACAGGGGAAGCAATCAGCCCCAGCATTTT.

The rearrangement joins TRBV18 to TRBJ2-5; 8 bases match TRBD2. Unmatched junction bases numbered 10, after V lost 3 bases and J lost 1 base. Germline V gives CDR1 KGHSH, CDR2 LQKENI. The CDR3 consists of 17 residues. The CDR3 loop reads CASSPPGMAGGQETQYF. The DNA of the CDR3 is TGTGCCAGCTCACCCCCCGGGATGGCGGGGGGCCAAGAGACCCAGTACTTC.

The chain employs TRBV21-1 and TRBJ2-2; the table's D call, TRBD2, was not checked against the DNA. TRBV21-1 is a pseudogene segment. The length of the CDR3 is 18 residues. CDR3 coding DNA: TGTGCCAGCAGCAAGGTAAAACCAGGACTCATAGACACCGGGGAGCTGTTTTTT. Encoded protein: CASSKVKPGLIDTGELFF.

The chain carries TRBV6-1 and TRBJ1-2, with D possibly TRBD1 on 5 matching bases. This CDR3 has 12 residues. V lost 6 bases, J lost 7 bases, and 12 bases lay in between. The germline V gene has CDR1 MNHNS and CDR2 SASEGT. In DNA form, the CDR3 reads TGTGCCAGCAGGAGACAGACAACTGGCTACACCTTC. Translation: CASRRQTTGYTF.

The J gene is TRBJ2-5, the V gene TRBV11-2; D call uncertain. CDR3 length: 13 residues. The V gene lost 2 bases and the J gene lost 2 bases, with 6 bases spanning the gap. Per germline, CDR1 SGHAT and CDR2 FQNNGV. This chain's CDR3 is CASSLQRQETQYF. In DNA form, the CDR3 reads TGTGCCAGCAGCTTACAGAGACAAGAGACCCAGTACTTC.

This chain links TRBV7-3 with TRBJ2-3; the D gene could be TRBD1 or TRBD2 (5 bases each). V lost 5 bases and J 8 bases, leaving 29 bases between the germline ends. Germline lookup yields CDR1 SGHTA and CDR2 FQGTGA. The length of the CDR3 is 18 residues. The CDR3 reads CASSPTTPGTSGVGTQYF. The CDR3 DNA reads TGTGCCAGCAGCCCTACCACCCCCGGGACCTCGGGCGTGGGTACGCAGTATTTT.